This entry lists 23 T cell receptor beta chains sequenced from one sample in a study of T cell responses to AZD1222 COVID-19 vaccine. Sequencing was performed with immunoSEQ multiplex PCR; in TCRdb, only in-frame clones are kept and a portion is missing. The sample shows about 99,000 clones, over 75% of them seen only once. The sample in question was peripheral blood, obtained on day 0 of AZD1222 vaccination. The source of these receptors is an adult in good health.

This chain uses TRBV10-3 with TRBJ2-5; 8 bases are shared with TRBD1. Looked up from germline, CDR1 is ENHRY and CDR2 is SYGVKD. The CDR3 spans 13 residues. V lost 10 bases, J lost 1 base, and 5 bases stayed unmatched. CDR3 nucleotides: TGTGCCAGTAGACAGGGGATCCAAGAGACCCAGTACTTC. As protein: CASRQGIQETQYF.

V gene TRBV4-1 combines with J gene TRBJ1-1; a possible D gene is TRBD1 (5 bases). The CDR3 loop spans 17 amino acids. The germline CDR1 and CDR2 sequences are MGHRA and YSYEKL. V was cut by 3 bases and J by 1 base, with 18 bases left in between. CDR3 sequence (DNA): TGCGCCAGCAGCCAGGGGGGAGCAGGGTGGGGGAACACTGAAGCTTTCTTT. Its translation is CASSQGGAGWGNTEAFF.

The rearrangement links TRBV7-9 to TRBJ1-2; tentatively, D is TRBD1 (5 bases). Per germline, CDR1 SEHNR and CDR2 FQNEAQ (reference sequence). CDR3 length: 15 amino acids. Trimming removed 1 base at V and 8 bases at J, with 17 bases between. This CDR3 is CASSLVSGGDGGYTF. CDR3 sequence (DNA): TGTGCCAGCAGCTTAGTTTCGGGGGGAGATGGAGGCTACACCTTC. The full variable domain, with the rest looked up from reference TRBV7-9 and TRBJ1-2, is DTGVSQNPRHKITKRGQNVTFRCDPISEHNRLYWYRQTLGQGPEFLTYFQNEAQLEKSRLLSDRFSAERPKGSFSTLEIQRTEQGDSAMYLCASSLVSGGDGGYTFGSGTRLTVV.

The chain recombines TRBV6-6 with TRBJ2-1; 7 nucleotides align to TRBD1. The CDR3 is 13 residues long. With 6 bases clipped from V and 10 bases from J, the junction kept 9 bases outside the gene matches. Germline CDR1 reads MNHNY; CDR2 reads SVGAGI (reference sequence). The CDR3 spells CASRAGTVGEQFF. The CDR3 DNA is TGTGCCAGCAGAGCCGGGACAGTCGGCGAGCAGTTCTTC.

The CDR3 sequence: CASSLVIDRVFGNTIYF. DNA for the CDR3: TGTGCCAGCAGCTTAGTAATCGACAGGGTTTTTGGAAACACCATATATTTT. This chain joins TRBV11-2 and TRBJ1-3; TRBD1 aligns across 7 bases. The CDR3 totals 17 residues. V shed 1 base and J 3 bases; nucleotides not matched to a gene: 9. Germline V gene lookup returns CDR1 SGHAT and CDR2 FQNNGV. Drawing the rest from reference TRBV11-2 and TRBJ1-3, the complete variable domain is EAGVAQSPRYKIIEKRQSVAFWCNPISGHATLYWYQQILGQGPKLLIQFQNNGVVDDSQLPKDRFSAERLKGVDSTLKIQPAKLEDSAVYLCASSLVIDRVFGNTIYFGEGSWLTVV.

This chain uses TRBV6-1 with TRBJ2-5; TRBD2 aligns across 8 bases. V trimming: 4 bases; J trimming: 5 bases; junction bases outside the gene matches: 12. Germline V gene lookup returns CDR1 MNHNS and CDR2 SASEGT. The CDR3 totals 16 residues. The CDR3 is CASSVGTSGPDETQYF. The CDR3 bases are TGTGCCAGCAGTGTGGGGACTAGTGGGCCCGACGAGACCCAGTACTTC.

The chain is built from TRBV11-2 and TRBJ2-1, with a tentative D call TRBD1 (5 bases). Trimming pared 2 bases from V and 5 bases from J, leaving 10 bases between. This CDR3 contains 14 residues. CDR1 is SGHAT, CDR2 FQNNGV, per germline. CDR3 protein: CASSLFLGDNEQFF. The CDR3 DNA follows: TGTGCCAGCAGCTTATTTTTAGGGGACAATGAGCAGTTCTTC.

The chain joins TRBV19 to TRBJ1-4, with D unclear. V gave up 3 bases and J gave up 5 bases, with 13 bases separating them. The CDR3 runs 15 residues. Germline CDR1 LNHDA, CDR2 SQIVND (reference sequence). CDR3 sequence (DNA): TGTGCCAGTAGTATCTCTAGAGACTTAAATGAAAAACTGTTTTTT. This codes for CASSISRDLNEKLFF.

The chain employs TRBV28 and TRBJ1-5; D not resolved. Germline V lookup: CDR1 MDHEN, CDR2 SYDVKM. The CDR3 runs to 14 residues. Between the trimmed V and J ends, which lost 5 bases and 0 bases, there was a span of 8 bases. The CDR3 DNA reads TGTGCCAGCAGTGGGGTCAGTAGCAATCAGCCCCAGCATTTT. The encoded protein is CASSGVSSNQPQHF.

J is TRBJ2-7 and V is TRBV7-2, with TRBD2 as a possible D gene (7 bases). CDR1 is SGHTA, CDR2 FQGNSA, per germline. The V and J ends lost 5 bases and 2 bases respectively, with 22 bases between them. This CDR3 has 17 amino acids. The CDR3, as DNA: TGTGCCAGCAGCCTTACCGGGGGGCCCGGGGCACCCTACGAGCAGTACTTC. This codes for CASSLTGGPGAPYEQYF.

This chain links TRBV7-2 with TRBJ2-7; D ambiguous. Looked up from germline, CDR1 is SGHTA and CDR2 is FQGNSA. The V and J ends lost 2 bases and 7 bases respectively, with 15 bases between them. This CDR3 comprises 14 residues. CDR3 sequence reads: CASSLRFPSWEQYF. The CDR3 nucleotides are TGTGCCAGCAGCTTAAGGTTTCCTAGTTGGGAGCAGTACTTC.

The CDR3 here is CASRHRTGFNSPLHF. DNA for the CDR3: TGTGCCAGCAGGCACAGGACAGGATTCAACTCACCCCTCCACTTT. The chain recombines TRBV2 with TRBJ1-6; 7 nucleotides match TRBD1. In germline, CDR1 is SNHLY, CDR2 FYNNEI. This CDR3 comprises 15 residues. The V and J ends lost 6 bases and 10 bases, in that order; junction bases with no gene match: 12.

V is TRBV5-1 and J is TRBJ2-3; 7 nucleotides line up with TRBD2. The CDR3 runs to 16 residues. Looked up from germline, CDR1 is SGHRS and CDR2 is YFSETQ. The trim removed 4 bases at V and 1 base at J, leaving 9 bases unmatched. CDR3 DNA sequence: TGCGCCAGCAGCCTCCCCACTAGCGAGGGCACAGATACGCAGTATTTT. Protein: CASSLPTSEGTDTQYF.

The CDR3: CASSLGASGAFTDTQYF. The CDR3 coding sequence is TGTGCCAGCAGCTTGGGCGCGAGCGGGGCCTTCACAGATACGCAGTATTTT. This rearrangement joins TRBV5-4 to TRBJ2-3; 7 positions match TRBD2. Germline trimming cut 0 bases from V and 2 bases from J; bases unmatched to any gene: 9. The germline V gene has CDR1 SGHNT and CDR2 YYREEE (reference sequence). CDR3 length equals 17 residues.

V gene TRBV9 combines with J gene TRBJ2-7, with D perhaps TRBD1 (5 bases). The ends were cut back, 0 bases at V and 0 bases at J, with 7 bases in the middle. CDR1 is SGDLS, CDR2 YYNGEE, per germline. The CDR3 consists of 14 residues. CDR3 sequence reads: CASSVEGDSYEQYF. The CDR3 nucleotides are TGTGCCAGCAGCGTAGAAGGGGACTCCTACGAGCAGTACTTC.

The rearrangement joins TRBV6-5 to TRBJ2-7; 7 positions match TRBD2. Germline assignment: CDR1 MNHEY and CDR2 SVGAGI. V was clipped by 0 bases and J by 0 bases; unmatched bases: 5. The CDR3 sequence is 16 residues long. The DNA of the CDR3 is TGTGCCAGCAGTTACTCGAGCGGGACCTTCTCCTACGAGCAGTACTTC. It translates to CASSYSSGTFSYEQYF.

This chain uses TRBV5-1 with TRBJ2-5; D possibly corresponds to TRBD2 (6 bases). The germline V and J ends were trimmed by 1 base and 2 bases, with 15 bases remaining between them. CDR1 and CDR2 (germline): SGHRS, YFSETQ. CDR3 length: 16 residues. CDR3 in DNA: TGCGCCAGCAGCTTGCTCCCTCGGGGAGGTCAAGAGACCCAGTACTTC. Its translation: CASSLLPRGGQETQYF.

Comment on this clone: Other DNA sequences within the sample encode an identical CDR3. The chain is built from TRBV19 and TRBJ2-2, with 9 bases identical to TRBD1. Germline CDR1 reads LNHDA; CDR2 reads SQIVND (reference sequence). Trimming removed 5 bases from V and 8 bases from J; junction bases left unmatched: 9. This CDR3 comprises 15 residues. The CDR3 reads CASSAQGAGTGELFF. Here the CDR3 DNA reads TGTGCCAGTAGTGCACAGGGGGCGGGCACTGGGGAGCTGTTTTTT.

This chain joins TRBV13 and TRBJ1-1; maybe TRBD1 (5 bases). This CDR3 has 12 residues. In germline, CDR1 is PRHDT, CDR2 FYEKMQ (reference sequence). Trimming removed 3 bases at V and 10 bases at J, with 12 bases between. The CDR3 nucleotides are TGTGCCAGCAGCTTGGTGGGGGTCGCAGCTTTCTTT. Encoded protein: CASSLVGVAAFF. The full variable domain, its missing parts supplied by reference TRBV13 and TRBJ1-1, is AAGVIQSPRHLIKEKRETATLKCYPIPRHDTVYWYQQGPGQDPQFLISFYEKMQSDKGSIPDRFSAQQFSDYHSELNMSSLELGDSALYFCASSLVGVAAFFGQGTRLTVV.

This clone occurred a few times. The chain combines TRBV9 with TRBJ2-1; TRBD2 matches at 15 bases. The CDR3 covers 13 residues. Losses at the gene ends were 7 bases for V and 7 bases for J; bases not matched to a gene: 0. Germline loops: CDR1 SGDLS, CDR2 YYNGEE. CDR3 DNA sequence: TGTGCCAGCGGGACTAGCGGGGGGAATGAGCAGTTCTTC. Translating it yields CASGTSGGNEQFF.

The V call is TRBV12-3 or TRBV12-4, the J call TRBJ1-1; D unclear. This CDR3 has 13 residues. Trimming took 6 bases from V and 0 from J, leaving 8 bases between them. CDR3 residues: CASRWTVNTEAFF. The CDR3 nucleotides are TGTGCCAGCAGATGGACGGTGAACACTGAAGCTTTCTTT.

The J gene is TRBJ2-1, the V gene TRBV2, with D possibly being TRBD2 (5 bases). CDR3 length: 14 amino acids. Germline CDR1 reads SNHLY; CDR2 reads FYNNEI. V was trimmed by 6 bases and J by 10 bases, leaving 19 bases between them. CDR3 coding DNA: TGTGCCAGCAGCTTCTCGACTACCGTCGGGGAGCAGTTCTTC. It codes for CASSFSTTVGEQFF.

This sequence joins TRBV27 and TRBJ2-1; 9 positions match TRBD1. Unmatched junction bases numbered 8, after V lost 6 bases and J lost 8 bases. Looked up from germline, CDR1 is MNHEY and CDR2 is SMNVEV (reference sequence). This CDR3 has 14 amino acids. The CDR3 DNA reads TGTGCCAGCAGCCTACTGACAGGGGGGGATGAGCAGTTCTTC. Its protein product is CASSLLTGGDEQFF.